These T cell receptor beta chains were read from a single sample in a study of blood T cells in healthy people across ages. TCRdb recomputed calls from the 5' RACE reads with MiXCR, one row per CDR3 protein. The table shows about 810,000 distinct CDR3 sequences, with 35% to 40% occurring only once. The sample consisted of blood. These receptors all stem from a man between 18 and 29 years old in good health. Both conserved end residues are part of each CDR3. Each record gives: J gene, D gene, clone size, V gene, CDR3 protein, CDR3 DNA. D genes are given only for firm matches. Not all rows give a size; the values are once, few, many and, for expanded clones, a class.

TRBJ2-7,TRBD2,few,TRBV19,CASSIAAGATYEQYF,TGTGCCAGTAGTATAGCAGCGGGGGCCACCTACGAGCAGTACTTC
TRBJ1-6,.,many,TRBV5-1,CASSLEAGVGSPLHF,TGCGCCAGCAGCTTGGAAGCAGGGGTAGGATCACCCCTCCACTTT
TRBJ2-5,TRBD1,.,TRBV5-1,CASSSGTGIGEQYF,TGCGCCAGCAGCTCCGGGACAGGGATAGGTGAGCAGTACTTC
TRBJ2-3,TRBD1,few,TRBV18,CASSPLTGVGTDTQYF,TGTGCCAGCTCACCCTTGACAGGGGTTGGCACAGATACGCAGTATTTT
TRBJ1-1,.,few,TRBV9,CASSVDGGRDTEAFF,TGTGCCAGCAGCGTAGATGGCGGTAGGGACACTGAAGCTTTCTTT
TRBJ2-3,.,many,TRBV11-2,CASSLDRRGLITDTQYF,TGTGCCAGCAGCTTAGACCGAAGGGGTTTGATCACAGATACGCAGTATTTT
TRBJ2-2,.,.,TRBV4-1,CASSPQRWYRANTGELFF,TGCGCCAGCAGCCCCCAGCGATGGTACAGGGCGAACACCGGGGAGCTGTTTTTT
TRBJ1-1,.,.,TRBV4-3,CASSQDFGQGTEAFF,TGCGCCAGCAGCCAAGATTTCGGGCAGGGCACTGAAGCTTTCTTT
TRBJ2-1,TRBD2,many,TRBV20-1,CSASGAGGPIYNEQFF,TGCAGTGCTAGTGGAGCGGGGGGGCCAATCTACAATGAGCAGTTCTTC
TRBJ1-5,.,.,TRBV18,CASSPLALDSNQPQHF,TGTGCCAGCTCACCACTCGCTTTGGATAGCAATCAGCCCCAGCATTTT
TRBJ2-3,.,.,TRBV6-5,CASTYSRVATDTRYF,TGTGCCAGCACCTACTCACGGGTTGCGACAGATACACGGTATTTT
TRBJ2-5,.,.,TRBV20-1,CSARDGVGGTQYF,TGCAGTGCTAGAGATGGAGTCGGGGGGACCCAGTACTTC
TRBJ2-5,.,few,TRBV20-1,CSARLARGQETQYF,TGCAGTGCGAGACTAGCTAGGGGGCAAGAGACCCAGTACTTC
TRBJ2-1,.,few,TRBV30,CAREEERVRGEQFF,TGTGCCCGAGAGGAGGAAAGGGTTAGGGGGGAGCAGTTCTTC
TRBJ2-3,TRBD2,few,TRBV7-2,CASSPRAGGHGDTQYF,TGTGCCAGCAGCCCGAGGGCGGGGGGGCACGGAGATACGCAGTATTTT
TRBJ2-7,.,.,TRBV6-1,CASGRIGQPRENEQYF,TGTGCCAGCGGTCGAATAGGACAGCCGCGGGAGAACGAGCAGTACTTC
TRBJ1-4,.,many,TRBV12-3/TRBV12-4,CASSLGQGEKLFF,TGTGCCAGCAGCTTAGGACAAGGAGAAAAACTGTTTTTT
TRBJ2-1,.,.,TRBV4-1,CASSQVGSPYDYNEQFF,TGCGCCAGCAGCCAAGTGGGGTCCCCTTACGACTACAATGAGCAGTTCTTC
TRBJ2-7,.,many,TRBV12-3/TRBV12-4,CASSPRGQPRDEQYF,TGTGCCAGCAGTCCCCGGGGTCAACCGAGGGACGAGCAGTACTTC
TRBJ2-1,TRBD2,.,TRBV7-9,CASSPIFFGGSSYNEQFF,TGTGCCAGCAGCCCGATATTCTTCGGGGGGAGCTCCTACAATGAGCAGTTCTTC
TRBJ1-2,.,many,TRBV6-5,CASGRTARSANYGYTF,TGTGCCAGCGGGAGGACAGCCCGATCCGCTAACTATGGCTACACCTTC
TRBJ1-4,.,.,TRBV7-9,CASSLRPPQGKLFF,TGTGCCAGCAGCTTAAGACCTCCTCAGGGGAAACTGTTTTTT
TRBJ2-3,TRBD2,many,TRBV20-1,CSARTSGVRLTDTQYF,TGCAGTGCCAGGACTAGCGGGGTGCGTTTGACAGATACGCAGTATTTT
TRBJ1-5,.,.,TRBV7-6,CASSLGRSEPQHF,TGTGCCAGCAGCTTAGGTCGGTCCGAGCCCCAGCATTTT
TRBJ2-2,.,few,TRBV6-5,CASSTRQTLNTGELFF,TGTGCCAGCAGTACCCGACAGACCTTGAACACCGGGGAGCTGTTTTTT
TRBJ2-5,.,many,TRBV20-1,CSAPDPDLRETQYF,TGCAGTGCCCCGGACCCCGACTTGAGAGAGACCCAGTACTTC
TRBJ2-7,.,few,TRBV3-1,CASSPTRLAAYEQYF,TGTGCCAGCAGCCCCACTCGATTAGCCGCCTACGAGCAGTACTTC
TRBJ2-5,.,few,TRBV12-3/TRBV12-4,CASSLKKMARYF,TGTGCCAGCAGTTTGAAGAAGATGGCTAGGTACTTC
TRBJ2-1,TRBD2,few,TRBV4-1,CASSQEAGGVYNEQFF,TGCGCCAGCAGCCAAGAGGCGGGGGGGGTCTACAATGAGCAGTTCTTC
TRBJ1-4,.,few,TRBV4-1,CASSSPYEKLFF,TGCGCCAGCAGCTCCCCGTATGAAAAACTGTTTTTT
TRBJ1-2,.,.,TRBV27,CASRDSYYGYTF,TGTGCCAGCAGGGACAGTTACTATGGCTACACCTTC
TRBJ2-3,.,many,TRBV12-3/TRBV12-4,CASSLDSPTQYF,TGTGCCAGCAGTTTAGATTCCCCTACGCAGTATTTT
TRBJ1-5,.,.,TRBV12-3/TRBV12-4,CASSSGEGQPQHF,TGTGCCAGCAGTTCAGGGGAGGGACAGCCCCAGCATTTT
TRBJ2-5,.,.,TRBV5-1,CASSLSPIRQETQYF,TGCGCCAGCAGCTTATCACCGATACGCCAAGAGACCCAGTACTTC
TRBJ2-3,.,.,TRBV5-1,CASSWEPSGADTQYF,TGCGCCAGCAGCTGGGAGCCCTCTGGGGCAGATACGCAGTATTTT
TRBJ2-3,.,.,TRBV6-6,CASKYSESTDTQYF,TGTGCCAGCAAGTACAGCGAAAGCACAGATACGCAGTATTTT
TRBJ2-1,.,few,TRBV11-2,CASAADQSSYNEQFF,TGTGCCAGCGCCGCGGATCAGAGCTCCTACAATGAGCAGTTCTTC
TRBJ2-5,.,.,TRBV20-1,CSARVVGQETQYF,TGCAGTGCTAGAGTAGTGGGGCAAGAGACCCAGTACTTC
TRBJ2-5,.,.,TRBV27,CASSLGPPRMEATQYF,TGTGCCAGCAGCCTCGGACCCCCGAGGATGGAAGCGACCCAGTACTTC
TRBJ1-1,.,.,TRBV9,CASSVGVKISEAFF,TGTGCCAGCAGCGTAGGGGTCAAGATCTCTGAAGCTTTCTTT